This entry describes one TCR beta chain. It was with a sample-barcoded 5' primer and a J-beta primer mix that a second PCR of roughly 6 to 12 cycles was run. TCRdb redid the calling of the 5' RACE reads with MiXCR, one entry per CDR3 protein. The table records around 1.5 million distinct CDR3 sequences, almost 35% of them present only once. This entry is derived from a study of blood T cells in healthy people across ages. Study-level information: Per two T cells, about one barcoded beta molecule was captured through template switching.

Germline V gene data show CDR1 as MDHEN and CDR2 as SYDVKM. Trimming removed 4 bases at V and 5 bases at J, with 17 bases between. The CDR3 covers 15 residues. The rearrangement links TRBV28 to TRBJ1-1; no firm D call. The sequence came from a woman in her twenties or thirties in good health. The source material was blood. The CDR3 region is CASSSSGELGTEAFF. The CDR3 bases are TGTGCCAGCAGTTCTTCAGGCGAGCTGGGGACTGAAGCTTTCTTT.